This T cell receptor beta chain came from a study of CD8 T cell repertoires and HIV-1 epitope variants. Study-wide context: Twenty-five autologous and known Gag and Nef epitope variant peptides each stimulated T cells separately. Autologous T cell-negative cells served as antigen-presenting cells in equal numbers. General study findings and limits: Roughly nine antigen-specific TCR beta clonotypes were found; five to seven seemed cross-reactive to variants.

Remarks on this clone: Its target is unknown.

The assay was immunoSEQ multiplex PCR, and TCRdb's table has in-frame clones only and misses some. The data hold roughly 5,700 clones, with about two thirds observed a single time. This CDR3 contains 15 residues. The germline V gene has CDR1 SGHNT and CDR2 YENEEA. Trimming took off 1 base at V and 8 bases at J, with 15 bases between the two ends. The chain uses TRBV11-3 and TRBJ2-1; a possible D gene is TRBD2 (5 bases). Sequenced sample: cultured CD8+ T cells derived from PBMCs. This sequence was found in a male donor with HIV. CDR3 DNA: TGTGCCAGCAGCTTAGGAGGGAGCTACCTCGATGAGCAGTTCTTC. It codes for CASSLGGSYLDEQFF.